One and the same sample provided the 5 T cell receptor beta chains below, sequenced in a study of radiation and T cells in renal cell carcinoma. Time point: blood 4 weeks post-SBRT, at nephrectomy. Treatment indicated: 15 Gy SBRT to primary tumor, nephrectomy 4 weeks later. Data came from immunoSEQ multiplex PCR; TCRdb stores just in-frame clones and leaves some out. The table lists 140,000 to 150,000 clones, 86% of them singletons. The specimen comprised blood, sampled from a patient whose treatment included radiotherapy and nephrectomy. Receptor source: a woman in her 50s with renal cell carcinoma.

The table lists this clone with a count of one. The CDR3 DNA sequence: TGTGCCAGCGGAACAGGGTCTACAGATACGCAGTATTTT. As protein: CASGTGSTDTQYF. V usage is TRBV6-4 and J usage is TRBJ2-3; D is possibly TRBD1 (6 bases). Looked up from germline, CDR1 is MRHNA and CDR2 is SNTAGT. CDR3 size: 13 residues. With 8 bases removed from V and 3 bases from J, the gap between germline ends came to 12 bases.

The CDR3 reads CASSAGQITKNTEAFF. The CDR3, as DNA: TGCGCCAGCAGCGCGGGACAGATAACTAAGAACACTGAAGCTTTCTTT. The chain recombines TRBV10-2 with TRBJ1-1; 7 bases map to TRBD1. Trimming at V came to 6 bases and at J to 1 base, leaving 11 bases not matched to a gene. The germline V gene has CDR1 WSHSY and CDR2 SAAADI. The CDR3 totals 16 residues.

This chain uses TRBV4-1 with TRBJ2-2; a weak D match, TRBD2 (6 bases). V was trimmed by 2 bases and J by 1 base, leaving 11 bases between them. Germline-derived CDR1 and CDR2 are MGHRA and YSYEKL. There are 16 residues in the CDR3. This chain's CDR3 is CASSQTGEGNTGELFF. The CDR3 DNA sequence: TGCGCCAGCAGCCAAACGGGAGAAGGGAACACCGGGGAGCTGTTTTTT.

The CDR3 DNA reads TGTGCCAGCAGCTTACCGGGACTGACCTCCGAGCAGTACTTC. Its translation is CASSLPGLTSEQYF. This rearrangement joins TRBV5-5 to TRBJ2-7; a weak D match, TRBD2 (6 bases). The V and J ends lost 2 bases and 6 bases respectively, with 15 bases between them. This CDR3 region has 14 residues. Per the germline V gene, CDR1 is SGHKS and CDR2 is YYEKEE (reference sequence). Supplemented by reference TRBV5-5 and TRBJ2-7, the full variable domain reads DAGVTQSPTHLIKTRGQQVTLRCSPISGHKSVSWYQQVLGQGPQFIFQYYEKEERGRGNFPDRFSARQFPNYSSELNVNALLLGDSALYLCASSLPGLTSEQYFGPGTRLTVT.

The chain joins TRBV15 to TRBJ2-7; D possibly uses TRBD1 or TRBD2 (5 bases each). Trimming shortened V by 1 base and J by 6 bases, and 16 bases separated the two germline ends. Germline V gives CDR1 LNHNV, CDR2 YYDKDF (reference sequence). The CDR3 covers 15 residues. Here the CDR3 DNA reads TGTGCCACCAGCAGAGCTCGGGACGGCGTCCGCGAGCAGTACTTC. Translating gives CATSRARDGVREQYF.